This T cell receptor beta chain was obtained from a study of T cell repertoires in cytomegalovirus infection. About the research overall: Public TCR beta signatures marked donors with CMV infection and the matching HLA. Study conclusions and caveats: CMV-specific HLA-C-restricted TCR beta clonotypes dominated the ex vivo response. The cumulative frequency of public TCR beta families identified carriers of CMV plus the relevant HLA.

As regards this clonotype: The target antigen is unknown.

Via MiXCR, TCRdb re-called the reads, giving one row per CDR3 protein. The table shows about 150,000 distinct CDR3 sequences, with roughly a quarter occurring only once. The sample consisted of PBMCs. This TCR derives from a human donor in good health (CMV status not recorded). Some clones in this sample may be carry-over from other donors' samples.

The CDR3 is CSATPRSTEAFF. The CDR3 DNA reads TGCAGTGCTACCCCCCGGAGCACTGAAGCTTTCTTT. The rearrangement joins TRBV20-1 to TRBJ1-1, with no clear D. This CDR3 is 12 amino acids long. The V gene lost 4 bases and the J gene lost 4 bases, with 10 bases spanning the gap. CDR1 and CDR2 (germline): DFQATT, SNEGSKA (reference sequence).